The 2 T cell receptor beta chains presented below share a single source sample, sequenced in a study of response to subunit inactivated influenza vaccine. TCRdb used MiXCR to reprocess the RT-PCR reads, holding one entry per CDR3 protein. This sample has fewer than 600,000 distinct CDR3 sequences, with approximately 7.7% found just once. The source material was PBMCs from blood, sampled about 24 months after vaccination. The receptors originated from a man in his fifties or sixties who received an inactivated influenza vaccine.

This CDR3 reads CASSHGTGGYNEQFF. In DNA, the CDR3 is TGTGCCAGCAGCCACGGGACAGGGGGCTACAATGAGCAGTTCTTC. The J gene is TRBJ2-1, the V gene TRBV3-1; 11 bases match TRBD1. CDR3 length equals 15 residues. V lost 3 bases, J lost 3 bases, and 1 base stayed unmatched. The germline V gene has CDR1 LGHDT and CDR2 YNNKEL (reference sequence).

This clonotype showed up many times. The V call is TRBV6-1, the J call TRBJ2-7; 8 nucleotides match TRBD2. J was trimmed by 0 bases and V by 6 bases; bases with no gene match: 7. Germline loops: CDR1 MNHNS, CDR2 SASEGT. The CDR3 totals 15 residues. The CDR3 DNA reads as TGTGCCAGCAGCCTTAGCGGGACCTACTCCTACGAGCAGTACTTC. Translating it yields CASSLSGTYSYEQYF.